The 22 T cell receptor beta chains below come from one sample, sequenced in a study of Graves' ophthalmopathy and Graves' hyperthyroidism (dated by TCRdb to 2017 to 2018). The data were produced on an Illumina HiSeq 2000. For repertoire sequencing, the TCR beta CDR3 regions were amplified from RNA transcripts. The first round was an RT-PCR using HTBI primers with the Qiagen OneStep RT-PCR kit, and this first round was followed by a second-round multiplex PCR, then size selection and purification. The raw public data were reprocessed by TCRdb itself: fastp quality trimming at Q25, MiXCR clonotype calling, in-frame beta chains only. All rows with the same CDR3 protein become a single entry with the most common DNA and genes. The sample yields some 520,000 distinct CDR3 sequences; approximately 14% were counted once. The ten largest make up about 10% of the sample. Sequencing was performed on blood. The receptor source for this set is a woman in her 30s with Graves' ophthalmopathy. Donor details come from another sample of the same person, matched by shared clones.

This clonotype has ten or more counts. The V and J genes are TRBV13 and TRBJ1-2; D is possibly TRBD1 (6 bases). There are 15 residues in the CDR3. Germline V CDR1 and CDR2: PRHDT, FYEKMQ (reference sequence). Trimming took 3 bases from V and 7 from J, leaving 18 bases between them. The CDR3 protein is CASSFGRGRSFGYTF. The CDR3 DNA reads TGTGCCAGCAGCTTTGGAAGGGGGAGGTCGTTTGGCTACACCTTC.

This clonotype appeared many times. The chain recombines TRBV6-2 or TRBV6-3 with TRBJ2-5; TRBD1 agrees at 8 bases. V shed 6 bases and J 1 base; nucleotides not matched to a gene: 10. In germline, CDR1 is MNHEY, CDR2 SVGEGT. This CDR3 has 16 residues. The CDR3 loop is CASSVTLGTGQETQYF. CDR3 coding DNA: TGTGCCAGCAGCGTTACCCTTGGGACAGGCCAAGAGACCCAGTACTTC.

Ten or more counts support this clonotype. This chain links TRBV2 with TRBJ1-2; 9 nucleotides align to TRBD1. The CDR3 has 14 amino acids. Germline V gives CDR1 SNHLY, CDR2 FYNNEI. V dropped 6 bases and J dropped 5; count of bases not matched to a gene: 7. DNA for the CDR3: TGTGCCAGCAGACAAACAGGGGGCAGTTATGGCTACACCTTC. Translating it yields CASRQTGGSYGYTF.

This clonotype occurred many times. V is TRBV11-1 and J is TRBJ2-5; maybe TRBD1 (6 bases). V lost 4 bases, J lost 5 bases, and 11 bases lay in between. The CDR3 has 13 amino acids. Germline V gene data show CDR1 as SGHAT and CDR2 as FQDESV (reference sequence). Here the CDR3 DNA reads TGTGCCAGCAGCTCGGACAGTTGGGAGACCCAGTACTTC. Translated: CASSSDSWETQYF.

The V call is TRBV11-2, the J call TRBJ2-7; TRBD2 matches 13 bases. V was clipped by 4 bases and J by 5 bases; unmatched bases: 5. From germline, CDR1 is SGHAT and CDR2 FQNNGV. There are 15 residues in the CDR3. The CDR3 DNA sequence: TGTGCCAGCAGCTCGGGACTAGCGGGAAACCACGAGCAGTACTTC. It translates to CASSSGLAGNHEQYF. Complete variable domain (other parts from reference TRBV11-2 and TRBJ2-7): EAGVAQSPRYKIIEKRQSVAFWCNPISGHATLYWYQQILGQGPKLLIQFQNNGVVDDSQLPKDRFSAERLKGVDSTLKIQPAKLEDSAVYLCASSSGLAGNHEQYFGPGTRLTVT.

This clonotype was picked up many times. The chain recombines TRBV12-3 or TRBV12-4 with TRBJ1-1; D unclear. Trimming left V 0 bases short and J 12 bases short, with 11 bases between. This CDR3 region has 12 residues. The CDR3 DNA reads TGTGCCAGCAGTTTAGCGCTCAAAGGGACTTTCTTT. Residues: CASSLALKGTFF.

This clonotype was recorded at least ten times. The chain recombines TRBV15 with TRBJ2-2, with TRBD1 matching 8 bases. Germline V lookup: CDR1 LNHNV, CDR2 YYDKDF (reference sequence). The CDR3 length is 15 residues. The V and J ends lost 3 bases and 4 bases, in that order; junction bases with no gene match: 4. CDR3 sequence (DNA): TGTGCCACCAGCAGGGGACAGGAAGTCACCGGGGAGCTGTTTTTT. Translation gives CATSRGQEVTGELFF.

This clonotype was observed many times. The gene calls are TRBV6-2 or TRBV6-3 and TRBJ1-2, with 7 bases lining up with TRBD1. Trimming removed 4 bases from V and 0 bases from J; junction bases left unmatched: 5. This CDR3 contains 15 residues. Germline loops: CDR1 MNHEY, CDR2 SVGEGT. CDR3 in amino acids: CASSSFGTANYGYTF. CDR3 DNA: TGTGCCAGCAGTTCCTTTGGGACAGCTAACTATGGCTACACCTTC.

The chain carries TRBV4-1 and TRBJ1-2; D ambiguous. The CDR3 contains 14 residues. V was cut by 5 bases and J by 5 bases, with 15 bases left in between. Germline V gene lookup returns CDR1 MGHRA and CDR2 YSYEKL. The CDR3 DNA reads as TGCGCCAGCAGCTCGGGCTCGTGGGGTTATGGCTACACCTTC. Translation gives CASSSGSWGYGYTF.

This clonotype appeared a few times. This chain uses TRBV7-9 with TRBJ2-7, with 7 nucleotides matching TRBD1. The germline V gene encodes CDR1 SEHNR and CDR2 FQNEAQ (reference sequence). The CDR3 loop spans 13 amino acids. With 6 bases clipped from V and 5 bases from J, the junction kept 7 bases outside the gene matches. The DNA of the CDR3 is TGTGCCAGCAGAGACAGGGTCCGCGACGAGCAGTACTTC. Protein: CASRDRVRDEQYF.

The V and J genes are TRBV7-2 and TRBJ2-5; TRBD2 matches 8 bases. The J segment lost 5 bases and the V segment lost 8 bases, leaving 13 bases of the junction unmatched. CDR1 SGHTA and CDR2 FQGNSA come from the germline V gene. This CDR3 has 15 amino acids. CDR3 nucleotides: TGTGCCAGCTCCTTCCCCAGCGGGAGAGGCGAGACCCAGTACTTC. Translating gives CASSFPSGRGETQYF. The whole variable domain, filled in from reference TRBV7-2 and TRBJ2-5, reads GAGVSQSPSNKVTEKGKDVELRCDPISGHTALYWYRQSLGQGLEFLIYFQGNSAPDKSGLPSDRFSAERTGGSVSTLTIQRTQQEDSAVYLCASSFPSGRGETQYFGPGTRLLVL.

This clonotype showed up many times. J is TRBJ1-5 and V is TRBV3-1, with 12 nucleotides matching TRBD1. CDR1 is LGHDT, CDR2 YNNKEL, per germline (reference sequence). This CDR3 is built from 18 residues. Trimming removed 0 bases from V and 6 bases from J; junction bases left unmatched: 9. The DNA of the CDR3 is TGTGCCAGCAGCCAAGACCGGGACGGGACAGGGGGCTTTCAGCCCCAGCATTTT. Amino acids: CASSQDRDGTGGFQPQHF.

The chain carries TRBV6-2 or TRBV6-3 and TRBJ1-2; D call uncertain. Trimming pared 0 bases from V and 6 bases from J, leaving 8 bases between. There are 13 residues in the CDR3. Germline CDR1 MNHEY, CDR2 SVGEGT. Here the CDR3 DNA reads TGTGCCAGCAGTTACTCGAGGAAAGATGGCTACACCTTC. The encoded protein is CASSYSRKDGYTF.

J is TRBJ2-6 and V is TRBV5-1; D gene uncertain. Trimming removed 3 bases from V and 0 bases from J, with 10 bases in between. CDR3 length: 16 amino acids. CDR1 and CDR2 (germline): SGHRS, YFSETQ. In DNA form, the CDR3 reads TGCGCCAGCAGCTCCGCAGGCTACTCTGGGGCCAACGTCCTGACTTTC. It is translated as CASSSAGYSGANVLTF. The variable domain in full, with the rest retrieved from reference TRBV5-1 and TRBJ2-6, is KAGVTQTPRYLIKTRGQQVTLSCSPISGHRSVSWYQQTPGQGLQFLFEYFSETQRNKGNFPGRFSGRQFSNSRSEMNVSTLELGDSALYLCASSSAGYSGANVLTFGAGSRLTVL.

This clonotype was observed at least ten times. J is TRBJ1-1 and V is TRBV19; maybe TRBD1 (6 bases). V lost 5 bases and J lost 4, with 17 bases in between. Germline-derived CDR1 and CDR2 are LNHDA and SQIVND (reference sequence). The CDR3 is 15 residues long. The CDR3 DNA is TGTGCCAGTAGTTCCACAGGGAGAGGGGGCACTGAAGCTTTCTTT. Its protein is CASSSTGRGGTEAFF. Full variable domain (rest looked up from reference TRBV19 and TRBJ1-1): DGGITQSPKYLFRKEGQNVTLSCEQNLNHDAMYWYRQDPGQGLRLIYYSQIVNDFQKGDIAEGYSVSREKKESFPLTVTSAQKNPTAFYLCASSSTGRGGTEAFFGQGTRLTVV.

This clonotype has a handful of counts. V usage is TRBV20-1 and J usage is TRBJ2-5, with unresolved D. The V end was cut by 3 bases, the J end by 1 base, with 12 bases between. CDR1 is DFQATT, CDR2 SNEGSKA, per germline (reference sequence). The CDR3 is made up of 14 amino acids. The DNA of the CDR3 is TGCAGTGCTAGCCTGCCCGGGTCCCAAGAGACCCAGTACTTC. Translated: CSASLPGSQETQYF.

This clonotype showed up many times. The rearrangement joins TRBV12-3 or TRBV12-4 to TRBJ1-2, with TRBD1 matching 9 bases. The CDR3 has 12 amino acids. Trimming took 4 bases from V and 13 from J; bases not matched to a gene: 7. CDR3 sequence: CASSSRDRASTF. The DNA for the CDR3 is TGTGCCAGCAGTTCCCGGGACAGGGCCTCCACCTTC.

This clonotype was picked up many times. This rearrangement joins TRBV6-1 to TRBJ1-5; possibly TRBD1 for D (6 bases). Germline-derived CDR1 and CDR2 are MNHNS and SASEGT. The ends were cut back, 2 bases at V and 1 base at J, with 15 bases in the middle. This CDR3 spans 17 amino acids. Here the CDR3 DNA reads TGTGCCAGCAGTGAATGGGACACCTACGGGAGCAATCAGCCCCAGCATTTT. Translating gives CASSEWDTYGSNQPQHF.

In its sample, this clonotype was seen many times. The rearrangement uses TRBV12-3 or TRBV12-4 and TRBJ2-7, with 8 bases fitting TRBD1. J lost 3 bases, V lost 4 bases, and 8 bases had no gene match. CDR3 length: 15 amino acids. CDR3 DNA: TGTGCCAGCAGTTCTATGGACAGGGCTCTCTACGAGCAGTACTTC. It translates to CASSSMDRALYEQYF.

This clonotype was observed a handful of times. The genes are TRBV2 and TRBJ1-6; D may be TRBD1 (5 bases). V lost 6 bases, J lost 9 bases, and 18 bases lay in between. The CDR3 contains 15 residues. Per the germline V gene, CDR1 is SNHLY and CDR2 is FYNNEI. The CDR3 coding sequence is TGTGCCAGCAGCGACCGGGACGGTGGTGTTTCACCCCTCCACTTT. Its protein is CASSDRDGGVSPLHF.

This clonotype has at least ten counts. V and J are TRBV24-1 and TRBJ2-2, with D unresolved. The germline gives CDR1 KGHDR, CDR2 SFDVKD. This CDR3 is built from 11 residues. Trimming left V 9 bases short and J 2 bases short, with 3 bases between. The CDR3 loop reads CATANTGELFF. The CDR3 DNA reads TGTGCCACCGCTAACACCGGGGAGCTGTTTTTT.

This clonotype showed up many times. The gene calls are TRBV12-3 or TRBV12-4 and TRBJ2-1, with 11 bases fitting TRBD2. J lost 4 bases, V lost 6 bases, and 2 bases had no gene match. The CDR3 sequence is 14 residues long. The CDR3, as DNA: TGTGCCAGCAGGGGGACTAGCGGATACAATGAGCAGTTCTTC. Translated, it gives CASRGTSGYNEQFF.